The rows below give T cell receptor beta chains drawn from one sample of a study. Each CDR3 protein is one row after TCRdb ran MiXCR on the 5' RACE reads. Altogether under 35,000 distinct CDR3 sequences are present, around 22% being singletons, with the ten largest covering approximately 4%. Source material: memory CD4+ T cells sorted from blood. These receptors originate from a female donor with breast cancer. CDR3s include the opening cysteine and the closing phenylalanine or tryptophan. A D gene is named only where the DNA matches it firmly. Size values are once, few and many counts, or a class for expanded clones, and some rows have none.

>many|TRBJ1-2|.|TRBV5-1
TGCGCCAGCAGCTTGGCCAGGGACGGCAACTATGGCTACACCTTC
CASSLARDGNYGYTF
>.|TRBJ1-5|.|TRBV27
TGTGCCAGCAGTTCCACAGGGAGCAATCAGCCCCAGCATTTT
CASSSTGSNQPQHF
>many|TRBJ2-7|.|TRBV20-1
TGCAGTGCTAGAGATGCGGAAAGCTCCTACGAGCAGTACTTC
CSARDAESSYEQYF
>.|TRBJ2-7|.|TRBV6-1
TGTGCCAGCAGTGAAGAATTTACCTACGAGCAGTACTTC
CASSEEFTYEQYF
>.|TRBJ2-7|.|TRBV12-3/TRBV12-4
TGTGCCAGCAGTTTTAGCAGCCACCCCCACGAGCAGTACTTC
CASSFSSHPHEQYF
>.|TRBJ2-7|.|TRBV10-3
TGTGCCATCAGTGAGGGGGGTTACGAGCAGTACTTC
CAISEGGYEQYF
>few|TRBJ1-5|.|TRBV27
TGTGCCAGCAGTTGGGGGGGAGTGGGCAATCAGCCCCAGCATTTT
CASSWGGVGNQPQHF
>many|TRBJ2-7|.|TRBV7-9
TGTGCCAGCAGCGAGGTCCCCTCCTACGAGCAGTACTTC
CASSEVPSYEQYF
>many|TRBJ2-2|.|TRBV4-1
TGCGCCAGCAGCCTGAGTGGGACCCCCGCCGGGGAGCTGTTTTTT
CASSLSGTPAGELFF
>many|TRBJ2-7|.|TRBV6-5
TGTGCCAGCAGGGGGGTAGGGTCCTACGAGCAGTACTTC
CASRGVGSYEQYF
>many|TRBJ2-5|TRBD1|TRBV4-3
TGCGCCAGCAGCGGTCGACAGGGGTTTGGAGAGACCCAGTACTTC
CASSGRQGFGETQYF
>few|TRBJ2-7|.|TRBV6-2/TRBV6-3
TGTGCCAGCAGTTACCCCCGGGGGTTCGAGCAGTACTTC
CASSYPRGFEQYF
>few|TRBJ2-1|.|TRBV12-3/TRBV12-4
TGTGCCAGCAGTTTATTGGACAATCCGGTAGAGCAGTTCTTC
CASSLLDNPVEQFF
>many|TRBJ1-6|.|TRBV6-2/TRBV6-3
TGTGCCAGCAGTTACTACGATTCACCCCTCCACTTT
CASSYYDSPLHF
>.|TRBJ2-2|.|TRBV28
TGTGCCAGCAGTACGAGGACAGTCACAAACACCGGGGAGCTGTTTTTT
CASSTRTVTNTGELFF
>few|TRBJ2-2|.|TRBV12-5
TGTGCTAGTGGCTATGACACTTACACCGGGGAGCTGTTTTTT
CASGYDTYTGELFF